The entry that follows covers one T cell receptor beta chain sequence. This sample was taken from a study of blood T cell repertoires in COVID-19. Overall study: For recovered donors of Cohort 3, there were two negative PCRs, clearance, or symptom resolution. There were acute and convalescent COVID-19 samples, and they came from the United States, Italy and Spain.

This CDR3 has 16 amino acids. Trimming removed 1 base from V and 0 bases from J; junction bases left unmatched: 3. The germline gives CDR1 SGHVS, CDR2 FNYEAQ. Enrollees, about 18 to 95 years old, lived in about two dozen US areas. Participants' own reports of clinical history determined their cohort assignment. The assay was immunoSEQ multiplex PCR, and TCRdb's table has in-frame clones only and misses some. The profile shows 200,000 to 250,000 clones, 86% of them singletons. The chain links TRBV7-6 to TRBJ2-3; TRBD1 matches at 8 bases. The sample taken for sequencing was PBMCs or T cells enriched from blood (not recorded which). The TCR was taken from a woman in her forties or fifties in a cohort exposed to, infected with or recovered from COVID-19 (not recorded which). The CDR3 region is CASSLGRQGSTDTQYF. The CDR3 DNA is TGTGCCAGCAGCTTAGGAAGACAGGGGAGCACAGATACGCAGTATTTT.